This TCR beta chain derives from a study of T cell repertoires in cytomegalovirus infection. Study-wide context: Based on public TCR beta signatures, there were indications of CMV infection and of a matching HLA type. Study findings and constraints: CMV-specific TCR beta clonotypes restricted by HLA-C dominated the ex vivo response. Cumulative public TCR beta family frequency identified CMV carriers with the relevant HLA.

This clonotype was seen a few times. Its specificity is unknown. TCRdb independently ran MiXCR on the reads; one entry per CDR3 protein. The sample contains around 530,000 distinct CDR3 sequences, 26% of which appear only once. From germline, CDR1 is MNHEY and CDR2 SVGEGT. This CDR3 has 18 amino acids. V lost 0 bases, J lost 1 base, and 3 bases stayed unmatched. This rearrangement joins TRBV6-2 or TRBV6-3 to TRBJ2-2; 12 bases are shared with TRBD1. The clonotype comes from a human donor in good health (CMV status not recorded). Some clones in this sample may be carry-over from other donors' samples. The sequenced sample consisted of PBMCs. The CDR3: CASSYSRDRGLNTGELFF. The CDR3 DNA follows: TGTGCCAGCAGTTACTCCCGGGACAGGGGGCTGAACACCGGGGAGCTGTTTTTT.